The present TCR beta chain was sequenced within a study of T-cell memory formation after mild COVID-19. This clonotype was observed at least ten times. The CDR3 contains 13 residues. The V end was cut by 0 bases, the J end by 10 bases, with 10 bases between. The germline V gene encodes CDR1 LGHNA and CDR2 YNFKEQ. TCRdb used MiXCR to reprocess the 5' RACE reads, holding one entry per CDR3 protein. The sample shows around 340,000 distinct CDR3 sequences, 15% of them seen only once. The source material was PBMCs or a T cell subset sorted from them (not recorded which). This receptor was obtained from a young man who had mild COVID-19 (a few samples of this study predate the infection). Cell type and time point are not known. The chain links TRBV4-2 to TRBJ2-1; D uncertain. The CDR3 loop reads CASSQDKAAEQFF. Written as DNA, the CDR3 is TGTGCCAGCAGCCAAGATAAGGCGGCAGAGCAGTTCTTC.